The T cell receptor beta chain under discussion was sequenced for a study of T cell changes during pregnancy in multiple sclerosis. The CDR3 extends over 16 amino acids. V lost 6 bases to trimming and J lost 2 bases; unmatched junction nucleotides: 12. The germline CDR1 and CDR2 sequences are LNHDA and SQIVND (reference sequence). The protocol was immunoSEQ multiplex PCR, while the TCRdb copy is restricted to in-frame clones and leaves out a portion. The table includes 30,000 to 40,000 clones, 91% detected once. The source material was CD8+ T cells from peripheral blood mononuclear cells, sampled in the second trimester of pregnancy. The J gene is TRBJ1-2, the V gene TRBV19; 7 nucleotides match TRBD1. The source is a female donor with multiple sclerosis, enrolled in a pregnancy study. Written as DNA, the CDR3 is TGTGCCAGTAGGGGCATGGAGGGACAGAACAACTATGGCTACACCTTC. This translates into CASRGMEGQNNYGYTF.